These T cell receptor beta chains were read from a single sample in a study of identical twins' blood T cells. Via MiXCR, TCRdb re-called the 5' RACE reads, giving one row per CDR3 protein. The sample shows roughly 380,000 distinct CDR3 sequences, around 30% of them seen only once. The sample consisted of PBMCs. These receptors all come from a woman aged 18 to 55 in good health. CDR3s include the opening cysteine and the closing phenylalanine or tryptophan. A D gene is named only where the DNA matches it firmly. Rows may omit the clone size; those that give it use once, few, many or a size class.

J gene: TRBJ2-2
clone size: few
CDR3 length: 15
D gene: NA
V gene: TRBV9
CDR3 DNA: TGTGCCAGCAGCGTAACGGGGGCGAACACCGGGGAGCTGTTTTTT
CDR3 protein: CASSVTGANTGELFF

J gene: TRBJ2-1
clone size: many
CDR3 length: 11
D gene: NA
V gene: TRBV2
CDR3 DNA: TGTGCCAGCAGTGACTTCCATGAGCAGTTCTTC
CDR3 protein: CASSDFHEQFF

J gene: TRBJ1-3
clone size: many
CDR3 length: 18
D gene: NA
V gene: TRBV7-8
CDR3 DNA: TGTGCCAGCAGCTTAAAGTCACAGGGTGAACTCTCTGGAAACACCATATATTTT
CDR3 protein: CASSLKSQGELSGNTIYF

J gene: TRBJ1-3
clone size: NA
CDR3 length: 14
D gene: NA
V gene: TRBV12-3/TRBV12-4
CDR3 DNA: TGTGCCAGCAGTTTCACGCGGGTTACGGACACCATATATTTT
CDR3 protein: CASSFTRVTDTIYF

J gene: TRBJ2-5
clone size: few
CDR3 length: 13
D gene: NA
V gene: TRBV10-2
CDR3 DNA: TGCGCCAGCACCGGGACTGGAAAAGAGACCCAGTACTTC
CDR3 protein: CASTGTGKETQYF

J gene: TRBJ1-1
clone size: many
CDR3 length: 15
D gene: NA
V gene: TRBV6-5
CDR3 DNA: TGTGCCAGCAGTTACTTCCCGGGGGCGGGCACTGAAGCTTTCTTT
CDR3 protein: CASSYFPGAGTEAFF

J gene: TRBJ2-3
clone size: NA
CDR3 length: 14
D gene: NA
V gene: TRBV24-1
CDR3 DNA: TGTGCCACCAGCTCGTACAGGGACACAGATACGCAGTATTTT
CDR3 protein: CATSSYRDTDTQYF

J gene: TRBJ2-1
clone size: NA
CDR3 length: 15
D gene: TRBD2
V gene: TRBV11-2
CDR3 DNA: TGTGCCAGCACCCCACCTGCTAGCGGGAGTATTGAGCAGTTCTTC
CDR3 protein: CASTPPASGSIEQFF

J gene: TRBJ2-5
clone size: few
CDR3 length: 14
D gene: NA
V gene: TRBV20-1
CDR3 DNA: TGCAGTGCATTAGGACAGTCTAGTGGGGAGACCCAGTACTTC
CDR3 protein: CSALGQSSGETQYF

J gene: TRBJ2-7
clone size: few
CDR3 length: 13
D gene: NA
V gene: TRBV20-1
CDR3 DNA: TGCAGTGCTCTCCGTGGGTTACCCTACGAGCAGTACTTC
CDR3 protein: CSALRGLPYEQYF

J gene: TRBJ1-1
clone size: once
CDR3 length: 13
D gene: NA
V gene: TRBV29-1
CDR3 DNA: TGCAGCGTTGAAGATATAGGGGGGGGAGAAGCTTTCTTT
CDR3 protein: CSVEDIGGGEAFF

J gene: TRBJ2-5
clone size: NA
CDR3 length: 12
D gene: TRBD1
V gene: TRBV29-1
CDR3 DNA: TGCAGCGTTGGACAGGGAAAAGGGACCCAGTACTTC
CDR3 protein: CSVGQGKGTQYF

J gene: TRBJ2-5
clone size: NA
CDR3 length: 12
D gene: NA
V gene: TRBV29-1
CDR3 DNA: TGCAGCGTTGGACCGGGATGGGAGACCCAGTACTTC
CDR3 protein: CSVGPGWETQYF

J gene: TRBJ1-1
clone size: few
CDR3 length: 14
D gene: NA
V gene: TRBV20-1
CDR3 DNA: TGCAGTGCTTACGCGGGGCGAAGGAACACTGAAGCTTTCTTT
CDR3 protein: CSAYAGRRNTEAFF

J gene: TRBJ1-2
clone size: NA
CDR3 length: 13
D gene: TRBD1
V gene: TRBV7-9
CDR3 DNA: TGTGCCAGCAGCTCAACAGGGGTATATGGCTACACCTTC
CDR3 protein: CASSSTGVYGYTF

J gene: TRBJ1-4
clone size: few
CDR3 length: 17
D gene: NA
V gene: TRBV11-2
CDR3 DNA: TGTGCCAGCAGCCCGGGAAGGGGGACTCTAACTAATGAAAAACTGTTTTTT
CDR3 protein: CASSPGRGTLTNEKLFF

J gene: TRBJ1-1
clone size: NA
CDR3 length: 15
D gene: NA
V gene: TRBV7-9
CDR3 DNA: TGTGCCAGCAGCTATCCTTTGGGGGTGAACACTGAAGCTTTCTTT
CDR3 protein: CASSYPLGVNTEAFF

J gene: TRBJ1-1
clone size: many
CDR3 length: 14
D gene: TRBD1
V gene: TRBV10-3
CDR3 DNA: TGTGCCATCAACCGGGGACAGGGGAACACTGAAGCTTTCTTT
CDR3 protein: CAINRGQGNTEAFF

J gene: TRBJ2-3
clone size: NA
CDR3 length: 12
D gene: NA
V gene: TRBV7-2
CDR3 DNA: TGTGCCAGCAGCTCCCTTTTCGATACGCAGTATTTT
CDR3 protein: CASSSLFDTQYF

J gene: TRBJ1-1
clone size: NA
CDR3 length: 15
D gene: NA
V gene: TRBV7-9
CDR3 DNA: TGTGCCAGCAGCCCCCCATTTTTGGGGATCACTGAAGCTTTCTTT
CDR3 protein: CASSPPFLGITEAFF

J gene: TRBJ2-3
clone size: many
CDR3 length: 14
D gene: NA
V gene: TRBV20-1
CDR3 DNA: TGCAGTGCTAGAGATGGGAGATTCACAGATACGCAGTATTTT
CDR3 protein: CSARDGRFTDTQYF

J gene: TRBJ1-5
clone size: NA
CDR3 length: 11
D gene: NA
V gene: TRBV4-3
CDR3 DNA: TGCGCCAGCATCTCTGCTCAGCCCCAGCATTTT
CDR3 protein: CASISAQPQHF

J gene: TRBJ1-5
clone size: few
CDR3 length: 13
D gene: NA
V gene: TRBV27
CDR3 DNA: TGTGCCAGCAGTCGGATGAGCAATCAGCCCCAGCATTTT
CDR3 protein: CASSRMSNQPQHF

J gene: TRBJ2-7
clone size: many
CDR3 length: 13
D gene: TRBD2
V gene: TRBV10-3
CDR3 DNA: TGTGCCATCAGTTTAGCGGGAGGGCCACTGCAGTACTTC
CDR3 protein: CAISLAGGPLQYF

J gene: TRBJ1-4
clone size: many
CDR3 length: 18
D gene: NA
V gene: TRBV14
CDR3 DNA: TGTGCCAGCAGCCAAAAAAGGAGCGGGGCCGCAACTAATGAAAAACTGTTTTTT
CDR3 protein: CASSQKRSGAATNEKLFF

J gene: TRBJ2-7
clone size: few
CDR3 length: 15
D gene: NA
V gene: TRBV7-2
CDR3 DNA: TGTGCCAGCAGCGCGCCGGTAGCTGGAGTAGGCGAGCAGTACTTC
CDR3 protein: CASSAPVAGVGEQYF

J gene: TRBJ1-2
clone size: NA
CDR3 length: 15
D gene: NA
V gene: TRBV3-1
CDR3 DNA: TGTGCCAGCAGCCAAGATGACGGCCCAGTCTATGGCTACACCTTC
CDR3 protein: CASSQDDGPVYGYTF

J gene: TRBJ2-3
clone size: NA
CDR3 length: 14
D gene: NA
V gene: TRBV18
CDR3 DNA: TGTGCCAGCTCACCGTCCCGGGCCACAGATGCGCAGTATTTT
CDR3 protein: CASSPSRATDAQYF

J gene: TRBJ2-3
clone size: NA
CDR3 length: 14
D gene: NA
V gene: TRBV7-6
CDR3 DNA: TGTGCCAGCAGCTTCGGCAGAAACACAGATACGCAGTATTTT
CDR3 protein: CASSFGRNTDTQYF

J gene: TRBJ2-2
clone size: NA
CDR3 length: 15
D gene: NA
V gene: TRBV2
CDR3 DNA: TGTGCCAGCAGTGAATCGTGGCAGGGTGACGGGGAGCTGTTTTTT
CDR3 protein: CASSESWQGDGELFF

J gene: TRBJ1-1
clone size: few
CDR3 length: 15
D gene: NA
V gene: TRBV9
CDR3 DNA: TGTGCCAGCAGCGCCCGAACAGGGAGGTGGACTGAAGCTTTCTTT
CDR3 protein: CASSARTGRWTEAFF

J gene: TRBJ1-5
clone size: few
CDR3 length: 13
D gene: NA
V gene: TRBV29-1
CDR3 DNA: TGCAGCGTTCTGGACAGCCTCGTGGGACCCCAGCATTTT
CDR3 protein: CSVLDSLVGPQHF

J gene: TRBJ2-7
clone size: few
CDR3 length: 15
D gene: TRBD2
V gene: TRBV4-3
CDR3 DNA: TGCGCCAGCAGCCATGGGACTAGCGGATACTACGAGCAGTACTTC
CDR3 protein: CASSHGTSGYYEQYF